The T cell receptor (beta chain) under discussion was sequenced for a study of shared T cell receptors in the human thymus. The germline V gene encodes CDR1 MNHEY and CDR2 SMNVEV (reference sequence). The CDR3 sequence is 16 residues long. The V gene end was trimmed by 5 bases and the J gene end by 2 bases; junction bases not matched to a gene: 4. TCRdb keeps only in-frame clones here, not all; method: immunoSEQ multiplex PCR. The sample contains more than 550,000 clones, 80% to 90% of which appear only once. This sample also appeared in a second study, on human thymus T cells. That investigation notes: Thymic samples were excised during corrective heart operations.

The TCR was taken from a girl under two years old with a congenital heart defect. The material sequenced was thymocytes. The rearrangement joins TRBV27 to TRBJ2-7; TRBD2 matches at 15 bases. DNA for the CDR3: TGTGCCAGCAGTCTACGGACTAGCGGGGGGGCCTACGAGCAGTACTTC. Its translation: CASSLRTSGGAYEQYF.